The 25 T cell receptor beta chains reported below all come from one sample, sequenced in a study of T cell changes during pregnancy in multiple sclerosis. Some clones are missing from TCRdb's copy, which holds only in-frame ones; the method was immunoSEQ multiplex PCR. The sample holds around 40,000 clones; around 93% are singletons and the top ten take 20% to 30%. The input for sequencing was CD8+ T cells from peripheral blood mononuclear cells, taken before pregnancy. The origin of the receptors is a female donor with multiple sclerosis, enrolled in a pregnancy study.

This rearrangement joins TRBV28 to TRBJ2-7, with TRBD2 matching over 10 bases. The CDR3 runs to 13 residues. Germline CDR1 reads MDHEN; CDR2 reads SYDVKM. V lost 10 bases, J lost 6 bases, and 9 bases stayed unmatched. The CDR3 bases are TGTGCCACGGCCCCGGGACTAGCGTTCGAGCAGTACTTC. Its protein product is CATAPGLAFEQYF.

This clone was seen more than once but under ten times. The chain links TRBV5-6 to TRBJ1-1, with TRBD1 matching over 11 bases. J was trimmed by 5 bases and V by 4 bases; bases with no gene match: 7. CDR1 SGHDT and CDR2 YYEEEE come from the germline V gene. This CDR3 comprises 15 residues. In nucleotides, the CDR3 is TGTGCCAGCAGCCCGGGGACAGGGGGTGGGACTGAAGCTTTCTTT. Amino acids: CASSPGTGGGTEAFF.

CDR3 DNA: TGTGCCAGCACCGAGGCCCTCTCTGGAAACACCATATATTTT. Translated, it gives CASTEALSGNTIYF. The V and J genes are TRBV6-1 and TRBJ1-3, with unresolved D. CDR1 is MNHNS and CDR2 is SASEGT in the germline V gene. Trimming cost V 7 bases and J 0 bases, with 10 bases left between them. This CDR3 is built from 14 residues.

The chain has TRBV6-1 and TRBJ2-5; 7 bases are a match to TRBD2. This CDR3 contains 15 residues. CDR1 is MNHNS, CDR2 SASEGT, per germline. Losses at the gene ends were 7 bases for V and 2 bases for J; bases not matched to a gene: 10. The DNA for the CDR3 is TGTGCCAGCAAACCTAGCCTAGCGGTACAAGAGACCCAGTACTTC. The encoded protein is CASKPSLAVQETQYF.

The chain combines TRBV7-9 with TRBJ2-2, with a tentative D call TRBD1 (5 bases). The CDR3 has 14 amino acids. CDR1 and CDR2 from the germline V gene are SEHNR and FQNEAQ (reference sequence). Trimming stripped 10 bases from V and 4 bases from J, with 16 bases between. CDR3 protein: CATLNDRSTGELFF. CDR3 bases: TGTGCCACCTTGAACGACAGATCCACCGGGGAGCTGTTTTTT. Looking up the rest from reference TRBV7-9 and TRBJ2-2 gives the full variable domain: DTGVSQNPRHKITKRGQNVTFRCDPISEHNRLYWYRQTLGQGPEFLTYFQNEAQLEKSRLLSDRFSAERPKGSFSTLEIQRTEQGDSAMYLCATLNDRSTGELFFGEGSRLTVL.

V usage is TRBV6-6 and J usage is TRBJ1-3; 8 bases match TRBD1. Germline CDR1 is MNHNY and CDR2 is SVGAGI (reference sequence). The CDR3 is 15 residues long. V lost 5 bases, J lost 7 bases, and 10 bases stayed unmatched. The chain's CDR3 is CASSIRTGRSNTIYF. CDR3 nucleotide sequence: TGTGCCAGCAGTATCCGGACAGGGAGAAGTAACACCATATATTTT.

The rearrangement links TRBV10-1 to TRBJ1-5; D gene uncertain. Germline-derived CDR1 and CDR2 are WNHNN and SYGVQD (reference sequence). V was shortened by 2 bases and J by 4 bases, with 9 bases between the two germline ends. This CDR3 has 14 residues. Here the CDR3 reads CASSEDCSNQPQHF. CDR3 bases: TGCGCCAGCAGTGAGGACTGCTCGAATCAGCCCCAGCATTTT.

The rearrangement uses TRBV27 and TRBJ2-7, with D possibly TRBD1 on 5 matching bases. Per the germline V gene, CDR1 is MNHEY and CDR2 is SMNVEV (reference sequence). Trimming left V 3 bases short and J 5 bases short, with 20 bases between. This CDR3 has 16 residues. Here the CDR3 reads CASSFVWSRDNDEQYF. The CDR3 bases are TGTGCCAGCAGTTTCGTTTGGTCCAGGGATAATGACGAGCAGTACTTC.

The DNA of the CDR3 is TGTGCCAGCAGCTTAAGGGGAACTAATGAAAAACTGTTTTTT. It is translated as CASSLRGTNEKLFF. The chain combines TRBV5-8 with TRBJ1-4; the D gene is possibly TRBD1 (5 bases). Germline assignment: CDR1 SGHTS and CDR2 YDEGEE. Trimming left V 2 bases short and J 1 base short, with 6 bases between. This CDR3 has 14 residues.

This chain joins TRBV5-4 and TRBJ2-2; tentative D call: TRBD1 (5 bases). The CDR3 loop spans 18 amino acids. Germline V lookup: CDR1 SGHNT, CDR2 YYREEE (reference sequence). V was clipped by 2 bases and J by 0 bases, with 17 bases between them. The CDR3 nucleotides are TGTGCCAGCAGCTTCTCGGTTCGGGCAGGGTCGAACACCGGGGAGCTGTTTTTT. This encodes CASSFSVRAGSNTGELFF. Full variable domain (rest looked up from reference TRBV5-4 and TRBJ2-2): ETGVTQSPTHLIKTRGQQVTLRCSSQSGHNTVSWYQQALGQGPQFIFQYYREEENGRGNFPPRFSGLQFPNYSSELNVNALELDDSALYLCASSFSVRAGSNTGELFFGEGSRLTVL.

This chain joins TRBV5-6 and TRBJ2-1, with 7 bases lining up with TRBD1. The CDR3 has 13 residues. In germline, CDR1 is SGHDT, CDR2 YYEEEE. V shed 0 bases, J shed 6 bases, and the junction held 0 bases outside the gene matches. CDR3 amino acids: CASSLGQGNEQFF. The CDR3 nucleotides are TGTGCCAGCAGCTTGGGACAGGGCAATGAGCAGTTCTTC.

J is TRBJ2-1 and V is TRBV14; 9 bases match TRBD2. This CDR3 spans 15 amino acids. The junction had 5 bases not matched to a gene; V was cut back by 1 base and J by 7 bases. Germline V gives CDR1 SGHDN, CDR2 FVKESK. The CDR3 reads CASSQAGSGSNEQFF. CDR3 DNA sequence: TGTGCCAGCAGCCAAGCAGGTAGCGGGAGTAATGAGCAGTTCTTC.

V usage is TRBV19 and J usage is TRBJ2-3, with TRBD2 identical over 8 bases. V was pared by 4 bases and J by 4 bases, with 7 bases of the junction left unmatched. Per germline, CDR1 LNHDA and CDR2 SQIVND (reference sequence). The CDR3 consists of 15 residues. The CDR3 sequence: CASSTLAAGADTQYF. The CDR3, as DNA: TGTGCCAGTAGTACCCTGGCAGCGGGGGCAGATACGCAGTATTTT.

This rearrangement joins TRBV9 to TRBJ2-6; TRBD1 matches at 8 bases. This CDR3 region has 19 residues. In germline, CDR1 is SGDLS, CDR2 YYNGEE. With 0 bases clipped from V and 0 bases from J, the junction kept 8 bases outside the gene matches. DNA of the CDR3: TGTGCCAGCAGCGTAGCGGCGGGGACAGGCGTCTCTGGGGCCAACGTCCTGACTTTC. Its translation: CASSVAAGTGVSGANVLTF.

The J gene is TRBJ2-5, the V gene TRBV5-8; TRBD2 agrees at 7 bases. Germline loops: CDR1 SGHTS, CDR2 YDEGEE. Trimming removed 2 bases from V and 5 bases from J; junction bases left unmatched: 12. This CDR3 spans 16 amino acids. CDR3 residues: CASSFGVTTGGETQYF. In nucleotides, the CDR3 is TGTGCCAGCAGCTTTGGGGTGACTACCGGGGGGGAGACCCAGTACTTC.

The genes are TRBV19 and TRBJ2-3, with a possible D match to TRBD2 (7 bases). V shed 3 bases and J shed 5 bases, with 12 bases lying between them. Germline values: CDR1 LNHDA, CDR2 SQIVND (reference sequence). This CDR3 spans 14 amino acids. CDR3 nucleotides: TGTGCCAGTAGTATCACGGGGGGCAGAGATACGCAGTATTTT. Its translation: CASSITGGRDTQYF.

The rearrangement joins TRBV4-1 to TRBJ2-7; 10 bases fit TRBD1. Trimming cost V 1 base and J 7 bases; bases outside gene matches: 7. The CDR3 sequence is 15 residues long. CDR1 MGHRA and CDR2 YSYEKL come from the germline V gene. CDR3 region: CASSQAGTGAYEQYF. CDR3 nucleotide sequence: TGCGCCAGCAGCCAAGCTGGGACAGGGGCTTATGAGCAGTACTTC.

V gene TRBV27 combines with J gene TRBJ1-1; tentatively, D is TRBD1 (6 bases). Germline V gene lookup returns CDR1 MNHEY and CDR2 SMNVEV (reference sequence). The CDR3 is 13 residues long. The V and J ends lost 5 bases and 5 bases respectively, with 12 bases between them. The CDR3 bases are TGTGCCAGCAGTCTAGCCGGGACAACTGAAGCTTTCTTT. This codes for CASSLAGTTEAFF.

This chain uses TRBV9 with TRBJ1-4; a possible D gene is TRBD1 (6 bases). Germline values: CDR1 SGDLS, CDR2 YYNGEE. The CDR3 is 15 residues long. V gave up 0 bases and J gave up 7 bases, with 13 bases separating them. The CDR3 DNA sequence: TGTGCCAGCAGCGTAGGAGGGGACAAGGCTGAAAAACTGTTTTTT. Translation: CASSVGGDKAEKLFF.

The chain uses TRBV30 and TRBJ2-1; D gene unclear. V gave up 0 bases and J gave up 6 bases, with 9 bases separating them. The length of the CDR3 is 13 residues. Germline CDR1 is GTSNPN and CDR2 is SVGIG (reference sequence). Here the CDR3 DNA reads TGTGCCTGGAGTGTAAATTGGAGCAATGAGCAGTTCTTC. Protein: CAWSVNWSNEQFF.

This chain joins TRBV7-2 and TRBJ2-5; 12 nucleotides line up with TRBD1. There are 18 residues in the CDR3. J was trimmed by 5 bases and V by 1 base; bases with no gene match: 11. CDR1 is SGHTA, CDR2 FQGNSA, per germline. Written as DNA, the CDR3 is TGTGCCAGCAGCTTAGGGGCTACCGGGACAGGGGGCCGGGAGACCCAGTACTTC. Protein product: CASSLGATGTGGRETQYF.

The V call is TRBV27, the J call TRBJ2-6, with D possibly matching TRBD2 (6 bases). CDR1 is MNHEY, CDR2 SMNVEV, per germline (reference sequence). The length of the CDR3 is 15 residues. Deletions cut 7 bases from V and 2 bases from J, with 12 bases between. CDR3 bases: TGTGCCAGCACGCAGGGAGGTACTGGGGCCAACGTCCTGACTTTC. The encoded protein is CASTQGGTGANVLTF.

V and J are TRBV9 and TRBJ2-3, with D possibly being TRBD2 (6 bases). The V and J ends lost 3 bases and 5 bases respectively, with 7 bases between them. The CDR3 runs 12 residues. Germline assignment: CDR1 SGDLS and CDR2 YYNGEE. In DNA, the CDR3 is TGTGCCAGCAGCGGACTAGAAGATACGCAGTATTTT. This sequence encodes CASSGLEDTQYF.

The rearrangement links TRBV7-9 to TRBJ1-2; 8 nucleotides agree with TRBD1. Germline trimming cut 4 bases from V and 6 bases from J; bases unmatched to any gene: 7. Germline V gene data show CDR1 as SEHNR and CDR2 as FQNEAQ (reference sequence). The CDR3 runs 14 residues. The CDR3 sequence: CASSSDRGGHGYTF. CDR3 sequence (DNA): TGTGCCAGCAGCTCTGACAGGGGAGGTCATGGCTACACCTTC.

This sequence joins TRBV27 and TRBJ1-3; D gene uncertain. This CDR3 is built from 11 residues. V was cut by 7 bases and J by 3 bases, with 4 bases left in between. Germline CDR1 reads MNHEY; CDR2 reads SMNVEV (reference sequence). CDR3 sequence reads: CASILGNTIYF. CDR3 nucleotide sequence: TGTGCCAGCATCCTTGGAAACACCATATATTTT.